A single sample gave rise to the 30 T cell receptor beta chains below, sequenced in a study of T-cell memory formation after mild COVID-19. TCRdb processed the 5' RACE reads anew with MiXCR; each CDR3 protein has one entry. The sample comprises over 350,000 distinct CDR3 sequences, approximately 25% of which are singletons, and roughly 8.9% rests with the top ten. Material: PBMCs or a T cell subset sorted from them (not recorded which). Receptors originate from an adult woman who had mild COVID-19 (a few samples of this study predate the infection). Cell type and time point are not known.

The gene calls are TRBV20-1 and TRBJ2-7; 10 bases are shared with TRBD1. The germline gives CDR1 DFQATT, CDR2 SNEGSKA (reference sequence). V shed 3 bases and J 7 bases; nucleotides not matched to a gene: 12. CDR3 size: 15 residues. DNA of the CDR3: TGCAGTGCTAGTAGGGGGACAGGGGCTGTGGGGGAGCAGTACTTC. It is translated as CSASRGTGAVGEQYF.

CDR3 loop: CASSYSGSNTEAFF. CDR3 nucleotides: TGTGCCAGCAGTTACTCAGGCAGCAACACTGAAGCTTTCTTT. The rearrangement links TRBV6-5 to TRBJ1-1; D not certain. Trimming removed 0 bases at V and 2 bases at J, with 7 bases between. In germline, CDR1 is MNHEY, CDR2 SVGAGI. The CDR3 covers 14 residues.

This clonotype was observed a few times. The CDR3 region is CASSPSWSGNEAFF. The DNA for the CDR3 is TGTGCCAGCAGTCCTAGCTGGTCTGGTAATGAAGCTTTCTTT. The chain links TRBV12-3 or TRBV12-4 to TRBJ1-1; D is unresolved. V dropped 5 bases and J dropped 7 bases, with 17 bases sitting between them. The CDR3 runs to 14 residues.

The genes are TRBV3-1 and TRBJ1-6; D is possibly TRBD1 (6 bases). Germline loops: CDR1 LGHDT, CDR2 YNNKEL (reference sequence). CDR3 length: 14 amino acids. V dropped 11 bases and J dropped 10 bases, with 21 bases sitting between them. The CDR3 spells CAGGHGGAESPLHF. CDR3 coding DNA: TGTGCCGGGGGCCACGGGGGAGCAGAATCACCCCTCCACTTT. The whole variable domain, remainder taken from reference TRBV3-1 and TRBJ1-6, is DTAVSQTPKYLVTQMGNDKSIKCEQNLGHDTMYWYKQDSKKFLKIMFSYNNKELIINETVPNRFSPKSPDKAHLNLHINSLELGDSAVYFCAGGHGGAESPLHFGNGTRLTVT.

This chain connects TRBV5-5 to TRBJ1-1; possibly TRBD1 for D (5 bases). Germline V lookup: CDR1 SGHKS, CDR2 YYEKEE (reference sequence). V was pared by 7 bases and J by 8 bases, with 12 bases between. The CDR3 sequence is 11 residues long. The CDR3 coding sequence is TGTGCCAGCGCGGGGCGGGGAGAAGCTTTCTTT. Residues: CASAGRGEAFF.

This clonotype was detected ten times or more. The rearrangement joins TRBV7-3 to TRBJ2-5; 9 bases are shared with TRBD2. Losses at the gene ends were 5 bases for V and 1 base for J; bases not matched to a gene: 2. The CDR3 is 14 residues long. Germline V gene data show CDR1 as SGHTA and CDR2 as FQGTGA. The CDR3 DNA is TGTGCCAGCAGCCCAGCGGGGGGCCAAGAGACCCAGTACTTC. Translated, it gives CASSPAGGQETQYF.

In its sample, this clonotype was seen a few times. The V call is TRBV6-6, the J call TRBJ2-5; TRBD2 matches at 7 bases. The CDR3 length is 19 residues. Trimming took 0 bases from V and 2 from J; bases not matched to a gene: 15. Germline loops: CDR1 MNHNY, CDR2 SVGAGI (reference sequence). CDR3 sequence: CASSYSGDESSGEQETQYF. CDR3 DNA sequence: TGTGCCAGCAGTTACTCAGGGGACGAGTCTAGCGGAGAGCAAGAGACCCAGTACTTC.

The V gene is TRBV12-3 or TRBV12-4, the J gene TRBJ1-1; D may be TRBD1 (5 bases). The length of the CDR3 is 15 residues. V dropped 7 bases and J dropped 3 bases, with 18 bases sitting between them. This CDR3 reads CASKGAGIGDTEAFF. CDR3 sequence (DNA): TGTGCCAGCAAGGGAGCAGGGATTGGTGACACTGAAGCTTTCTTT.

This chain uses TRBV12-3 or TRBV12-4 with TRBJ1-2; 7 positions agree with TRBD1. The CDR3 loop spans 15 amino acids. J was trimmed by 4 bases and V by 2 bases; bases with no gene match: 7. The CDR3 DNA reads TGTGCCAGCAGTTTATCAGGCAGGGGGGGCTATGGCTACACCTTC. Protein product: CASSLSGRGGYGYTF.

This clonotype was seen a handful of times. The chain couples TRBV7-8 to TRBJ2-5; TRBD1 agrees at 7 bases. Germline V gene sequence: CDR1 SGHVS, CDR2 FQNEAQ. This CDR3 comprises 15 residues. The V segment lost 4 bases and the J segment 5 bases; nucleotides outside the gene matches: 10. DNA for the CDR3: TGTGCCAGCAGCTCCCTGCTCGTCAGGGGGGAGACCCAGTACTTC. It yields the protein CASSSLLVRGETQYF.

V and J are TRBV5-6 and TRBJ1-1; D gene uncertain. The V gene's germline CDR1 is SGHDT and CDR2 YYEEEE. The CDR3 totals 14 residues. Trimming removed 2 bases at V and 1 base at J, with 9 bases between. In DNA, the CDR3 is TGTGCCAGCAGCTTAATCTGGCAGAACACTGAAGCTTTCTTT. Protein sequence: CASSLIWQNTEAFF.

The V and J genes are TRBV20-1 and TRBJ2-5; D unclear. The CDR3 runs to 13 residues. CDR1 DFQATT and CDR2 SNEGSKA come from the germline V gene (reference sequence). The germline V and J ends were trimmed by 3 bases and 7 bases, with 15 bases remaining between them. The CDR3 protein is CSASPQVAGTQYF. As DNA, the CDR3 is TGCAGTGCTAGCCCCCAGGTAGCTGGGACCCAGTACTTC.

This chain links TRBV11-3 with TRBJ2-2, with D perhaps TRBD2 (5 bases). Trimming shortened V by 7 bases and J by 4 bases, and 10 bases separated the two germline ends. The CDR3 consists of 13 residues. Germline values: CDR1 SGHNT, CDR2 YENEEA. As DNA, the CDR3 is TGTGCCAGCACCCAAGGAGGCACCGGGGAGCTGTTTTTT. Translation: CASTQGGTGELFF.

The chain carries TRBV7-9 and TRBJ2-1, with D possibly matching TRBD1 (6 bases). The V end was cut by 4 bases, the J end by 4 bases, with 8 bases between. Germline V gene lookup returns CDR1 SEHNR and CDR2 FQNEAQ (reference sequence). The CDR3 extends over 13 amino acids. Here the CDR3 DNA reads TGTGCCAGCAGCTACACAGGGTACAATGAGCAGTTCTTC. This translates into CASSYTGYNEQFF.

The chain recombines TRBV15 with TRBJ2-1; TRBD2 aligns across 11 bases. Trimming removed 5 bases from V and 8 bases from J; junction bases left unmatched: 5. This CDR3 spans 14 amino acids. Germline assignment: CDR1 LNHNV and CDR2 YYDKDF (reference sequence). The CDR3 is CATSGSGGADEQFF. In DNA, the CDR3 is TGTGCCACCAGCGGTAGCGGGGGGGCCGATGAGCAGTTCTTC.

The genes are TRBV14 and TRBJ2-2; D is unresolved. The CDR3 loop spans 14 amino acids. Looked up from germline, CDR1 is SGHDN and CDR2 is FVKESK. Trimming removed 1 base at V and 5 bases at J, with 8 bases between. The CDR3: CASSQGEWTGELFF. The CDR3 DNA reads as TGTGCCAGCAGCCAAGGAGAATGGACCGGGGAGCTGTTTTTT.

This clonotype was counted between two and nine times. The chain recombines TRBV29-1 with TRBJ2-1, with D perhaps being TRBD1 or TRBD2 (5 bases each). The CDR3 runs 16 residues. Between the trimmed V and J ends, which lost 4 bases and 0 bases, there was a span of 16 bases. Germline values: CDR1 SQVTM, CDR2 ANQGSEA. The CDR3 DNA sequence: TGCAGCGTTGGGGAGCAGGGTGGAAACTCCTACAATGAGCAGTTCTTC. Translation: CSVGEQGGNSYNEQFF.

V usage is TRBV4-1 and J usage is TRBJ1-1; a weak D match, TRBD1 (6 bases). The CDR3 contains 14 residues. Germline V gives CDR1 MGHRA, CDR2 YSYEKL. V lost 6 bases and J 10 bases, leaving 21 bases between the germline ends. In DNA, the CDR3 is TGCGCCAGCAGTCACAAGGTACAGGGTCAGGGAGCTTTCTTT. Protein product: CASSHKVQGQGAFF.

The J gene is TRBJ1-2, the V gene TRBV5-1; 8 nucleotides match TRBD1. Germline V gene sequence: CDR1 SGHRS, CDR2 YFSETQ. The trim removed 1 base at V and 6 bases at J, leaving 14 bases unmatched. The CDR3 contains 17 residues. CDR3 amino acids: CASSLRPTGELKHGYTF. CDR3 bases: TGCGCCAGCAGCTTGCGGCCGACAGGGGAGCTGAAGCATGGCTACACCTTC.

The V and J genes are TRBV5-1 and TRBJ2-3, with D unclear. Germline V gene sequence: CDR1 SGHRS, CDR2 YFSETQ. The CDR3 runs to 14 residues. With 4 bases removed from V and 0 bases from J, the gap between germline ends came to 9 bases. The CDR3 DNA is TGCGCCAGCAGCCCCACCTTTAGCACAGATACGCAGTATTTT. Translation gives CASSPTFSTDTQYF.

This chain links TRBV6-5 with TRBJ2-5; 15 bases agree with TRBD2. Germline V CDR1 and CDR2: MNHEY, SVGAGI. This CDR3 is 17 amino acids long. After removal of 4 bases from V and 5 bases from J, the junction contained 8 bases not matched to a gene. The CDR3: CASSSRTSGRAWETQYF. CDR3 DNA: TGTGCCAGCAGTTCCCGGACTAGCGGGAGGGCCTGGGAGACCCAGTACTTC.

This clonotype has just a few counts. This chain connects TRBV9 to TRBJ2-7; 8 bases agree with TRBD1. The CDR3 has 15 amino acids. The trim removed 3 bases at V and 2 bases at J, leaving 7 bases unmatched. Germline CDR1 and CDR2: SGDLS and YYNGEE. The CDR3 sequence: CASSAGPGQAYEQYF. CDR3 sequence (DNA): TGTGCCAGCAGCGCCGGACCGGGACAGGCCTACGAGCAGTACTTC. The full variable domain, in which reference TRBV9 and TRBJ2-7 provide the parts outside the CDR3, is DSGVTQTPKHLITATGQRVTLRCSPRSGDLSVYWYQQSLDQGLQFLIQYYNGEERAKGNILERFSAQQFPDLHSELNLSSLELGDSALYFCASSAGPGQAYEQYFGPGTRLTVT.

CDR3 sequence (DNA): TGTGCCAGCAGCGCGGGACAGACCAATCAGCCCCAGCATTTT. This gives the protein CASSAGQTNQPQHF. This sequence joins TRBV11-2 and TRBJ1-5; 7 positions match TRBD1. CDR1 and CDR2 (germline): SGHAT, FQNNGV. The CDR3 sequence is 14 residues long. V shed 5 bases, J shed 3 bases, and the junction held 4 bases outside the gene matches.

This clonotype was detected a few times. The V and J genes are TRBV7-2 and TRBJ2-3; the D gene is possibly TRBD2 (5 bases). Germline V gene sequence: CDR1 SGHTA, CDR2 FQGNSA. The CDR3 runs 12 residues. V was shortened by 4 bases and J by 5 bases, with 7 bases between the two germline ends. This CDR3 is CASSYAGDTQYF. The CDR3 DNA is TGTGCCAGCAGCTATGCGGGAGATACGCAGTATTTT.

This clonotype was seen more than once but under ten times. V is TRBV6-1 and J is TRBJ2-1; 8 positions agree with TRBD2. The trim removed 2 bases at V and 6 bases at J, leaving 6 bases unmatched. The CDR3 covers 15 residues. CDR1 MNHNS and CDR2 SASEGT come from the germline V gene. CDR3 sequence reads: CASSEQAGVSNEQFF. DNA of the CDR3: TGTGCCAGCAGTGAACAAGCGGGAGTTTCCAATGAGCAGTTCTTC.

This chain uses TRBV7-6 with TRBJ2-3, with TRBD1 matching over 10 bases. Germline CDR1 reads SGHVS; CDR2 reads FNYEAQ. Trimming cost V 1 base and J 6 bases; bases outside gene matches: 13. There are 18 residues in the CDR3. CDR3 coding DNA: TGTGCCAGCAGCTTAGGGCTAGAGGGACAGGGGATCGCCGATACGCAGTATTTT. This encodes CASSLGLEGQGIADTQYF. Supplemented by reference TRBV7-6 and TRBJ2-3, the full variable domain reads GAGVSQSPRYKVTKRGQDVALRCDPISGHVSLYWYRQALGQGPEFLTYFNYEAQQDKSGLPNDRFSAERPEGSISTLTIQRTEQRDSAMYRCASSLGLEGQGIADTQYFGPGTRLTVL.

In this sample, this clonotype turned up a few times. V gene TRBV12-3 or TRBV12-4 combines with J gene TRBJ2-3; D gene uncertain. The V gene lost 6 bases and the J gene lost 0 bases, with 25 bases spanning the gap. The CDR3 totals 19 residues. CDR3 in amino acids: CASRPSGAQRTSSTDTQYF. The CDR3 bases are TGTGCCAGCAGGCCTTCCGGCGCCCAGAGGACCTCTAGCACAGATACGCAGTATTTT.

This clonotype turned up a few times. The CDR3, as DNA: TGTGCCAGCAGCTCCCGGGACGGCCGAAACTATGGCTACACCTTC. This sequence encodes CASSSRDGRNYGYTF. The chain recombines TRBV7-9 with TRBJ1-2, with D possibly being TRBD1 (5 bases). Per the germline V gene, CDR1 is SEHNR and CDR2 is FQNEAQ (reference sequence). V was cut by 4 bases and J by 2 bases, with 14 bases left in between. This CDR3 is 15 amino acids long.

Concerning this clonotype: The junction and the germline gene differ at one end; a read error may be behind it. The chain couples TRBV12-3 or TRBV12-4 to TRBJ2-5; no firm D call. CDR3 length equals 11 residues. The chain's CDR3 is CASSLGGLWSF. The CDR3, as DNA: TGTGCCAGCAGTTTAGGAGGCCTATGGTCCTTC.

This sequence joins TRBV5-1 and TRBJ2-5, with D possibly TRBD1 on 6 matching bases. The CDR3 is 14 amino acids. Trimming shortened V by 6 bases and J by 2 bases, and 14 bases separated the two germline ends. CDR1 SGHRS and CDR2 YFSETQ come from the germline V gene. CDR3 nucleotides: TGCGCCAGCATGCACAGGGCTGCTCAAGAGACCCAGTACTTC. This sequence encodes CASMHRAAQETQYF.